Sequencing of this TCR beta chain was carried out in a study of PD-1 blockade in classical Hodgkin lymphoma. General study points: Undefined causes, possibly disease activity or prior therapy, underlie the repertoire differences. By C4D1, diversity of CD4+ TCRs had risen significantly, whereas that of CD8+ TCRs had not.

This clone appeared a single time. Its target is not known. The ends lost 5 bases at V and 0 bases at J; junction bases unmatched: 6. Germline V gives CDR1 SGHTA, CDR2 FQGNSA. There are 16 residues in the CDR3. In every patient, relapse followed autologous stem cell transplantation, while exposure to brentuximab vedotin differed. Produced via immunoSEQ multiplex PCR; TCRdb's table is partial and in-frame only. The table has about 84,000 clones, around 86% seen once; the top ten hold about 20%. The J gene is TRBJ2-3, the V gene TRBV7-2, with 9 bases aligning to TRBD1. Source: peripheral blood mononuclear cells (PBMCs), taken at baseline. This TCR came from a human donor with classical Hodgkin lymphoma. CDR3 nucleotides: TGTGCCAGCAGCCCCGGGACAGGGTCTAGCACAGATACGCAGTATTTT. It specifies CASSPGTGSSTDTQYF.